These 7 T cell receptor beta chains were sequenced from one sample in a study of technical replicates of blood from a handful of donors. Generated by immunoSEQ multiplex PCR, the TCRdb table keeps only in-frame clones and is missing some. Here the sample spans approximately 75,000 clones, 97% being singletons. Sequencing input: T cells isolated from PBMCs. Receptor source: a human donor in good health.

V usage is TRBV11-2 and J usage is TRBJ1-1; D is undetermined. Germline V gives CDR1 SGHAT, CDR2 FQNNGV. Trimming shortened V by 0 bases and J by 8 bases, and 7 bases separated the two germline ends. The CDR3 totals 12 residues. CDR3 in amino acids: CASSLDVREAFF. For the CDR3, the DNA is TGTGCCAGCAGCTTAGATGTCCGGGAAGCTTTCTTT.

V and J are TRBV6-1 and TRBJ2-2; 9 bases fit TRBD1. V gave up 10 bases and J gave up 4 bases; unmatched junction bases: 4. Germline assignment: CDR1 MNHNS and CDR2 SASEGT. CDR3 length equals 13 residues. The CDR3 spells CAIGQGFTGELFF. Written as DNA, the CDR3 is TGTGCCATCGGACAGGGGTTCACCGGGGAGCTGTTTTTT.

This clone occurred once. The rearrangement joins TRBV7-8 to TRBJ2-5; 8 nucleotides line up with TRBD2. The CDR3 runs 15 residues. The germline CDR1 and CDR2 sequences are SGHVS and FQNEAQ. Trimming removed 1 base from V and 5 bases from J; junction bases left unmatched: 6. Written as DNA, the CDR3 is TGTGCCAGCAGCTTAGAACGGGGGGGCCGTGAGACCCAGTACTTC. Amino acids: CASSLERGGRETQYF.

The rearrangement uses TRBV5-1 and TRBJ2-7, with a possible D match to TRBD1 (6 bases). CDR3 length: 13 residues. Deletions cut 4 bases from V and 5 bases from J, with 13 bases between. Germline CDR1 and CDR2: SGHRS and YFSETQ. The CDR3 here is CASSRDTRNEQYF. Here the CDR3 DNA reads TGCGCCAGCAGCCGGGACACGAGGAACGAGCAGTACTTC.

The V and J genes are TRBV11-1 and TRBJ2-7; D uncertain. CDR3 length: 12 residues. Germline CDR1 SGHAT, CDR2 FQDESV (reference sequence). The V end lost 5 bases, the J end lost 5 bases, and 10 bases lay between the germline ends. This CDR3 is CASSLNSNEQYF. The CDR3, as DNA: TGTGCCAGCAGCCTAAACAGCAACGAGCAGTACTTC.

The V gene is TRBV7-8, the J gene TRBJ2-7; 8 bases fit TRBD1. The ends lost 5 bases at V and 3 bases at J; junction bases unmatched: 6. This CDR3 contains 14 residues. Germline CDR1 reads SGHVS; CDR2 reads FQNEAQ. The CDR3 protein is CASSRGTGIYEQYF. The DNA for the CDR3 is TGTGCCAGCAGCCGAGGGACAGGAATCTACGAGCAGTACTTC.

The rearrangement links TRBV9 to TRBJ2-3, with 12 bases matching TRBD2. Germline V gives CDR1 SGDLS, CDR2 YYNGEE. V lost 0 bases and J lost 5; bases outside the gene matches: 10. The CDR3 is 18 amino acids. In nucleotides, the CDR3 is TGTGCCAGCAGCGTAGGACCCCTAGCGGGGGGGCTCGGAGATACGCAGTATTTT. Its translation: CASSVGPLAGGLGDTQYF.